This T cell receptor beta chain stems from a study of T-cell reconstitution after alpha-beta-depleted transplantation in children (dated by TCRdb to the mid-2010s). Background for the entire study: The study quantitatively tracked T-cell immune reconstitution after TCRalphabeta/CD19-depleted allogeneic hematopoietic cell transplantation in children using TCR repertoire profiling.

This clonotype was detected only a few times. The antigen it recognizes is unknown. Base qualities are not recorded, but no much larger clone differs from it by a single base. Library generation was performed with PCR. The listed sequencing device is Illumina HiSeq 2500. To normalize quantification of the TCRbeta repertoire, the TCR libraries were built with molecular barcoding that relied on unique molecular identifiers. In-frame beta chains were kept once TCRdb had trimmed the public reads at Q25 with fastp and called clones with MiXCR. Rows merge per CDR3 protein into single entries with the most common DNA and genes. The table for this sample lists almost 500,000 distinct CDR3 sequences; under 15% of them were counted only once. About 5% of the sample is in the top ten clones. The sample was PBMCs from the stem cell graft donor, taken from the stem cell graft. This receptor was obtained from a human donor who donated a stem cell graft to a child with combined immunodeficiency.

The CDR3: CASSELMVNTEAFF. The DNA sequence follows: TGTGCCAGCAGTGAACTAATGGTGAACACTGAAGCTTTCTTT. This sequence uses TRBV6-1 and TRBJ1-1, with the D gene not confidently named. CDR1 MNHNS and CDR2 SASEGT are derived from the germline V gene. Taken from cysteine to phenylalanine, the CDR3 has 14 residues. Here the CDR3 DNA is all that survives: 42 bases in frame from base 1. Trimming costs V 2 bases and J 0 bases, and their ends lie 7 bases apart.